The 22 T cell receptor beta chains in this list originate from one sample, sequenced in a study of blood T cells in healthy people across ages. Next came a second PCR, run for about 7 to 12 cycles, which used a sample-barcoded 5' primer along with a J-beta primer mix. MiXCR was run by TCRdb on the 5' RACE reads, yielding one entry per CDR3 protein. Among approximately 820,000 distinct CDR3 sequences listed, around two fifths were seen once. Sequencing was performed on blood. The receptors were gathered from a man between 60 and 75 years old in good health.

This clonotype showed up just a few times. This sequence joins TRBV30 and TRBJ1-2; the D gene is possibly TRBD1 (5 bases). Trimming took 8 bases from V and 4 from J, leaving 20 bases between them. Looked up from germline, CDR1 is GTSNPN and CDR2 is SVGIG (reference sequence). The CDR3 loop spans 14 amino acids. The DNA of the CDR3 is TGTGCCCGCTCCAGGGCAGACAAAACCTATGGCTACACCTTC. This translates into CARSRADKTYGYTF.

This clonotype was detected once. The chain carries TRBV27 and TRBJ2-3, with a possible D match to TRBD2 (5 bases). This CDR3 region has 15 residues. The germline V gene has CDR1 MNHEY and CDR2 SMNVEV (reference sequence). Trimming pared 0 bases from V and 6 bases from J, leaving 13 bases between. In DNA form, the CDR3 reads TGTGCCAGCAGTTTATCGCGGACCGGCGGGGATACGCAGTATTTT. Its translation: CASSLSRTGGDTQYF.

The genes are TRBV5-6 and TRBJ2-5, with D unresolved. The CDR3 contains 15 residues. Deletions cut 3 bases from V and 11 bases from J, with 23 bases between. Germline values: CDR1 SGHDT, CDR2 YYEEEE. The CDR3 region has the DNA TGTGCCAGCAGCTACGAACCTCCAGCCTACAATGAGCAGTACTTC. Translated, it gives CASSYEPPAYNEQYF. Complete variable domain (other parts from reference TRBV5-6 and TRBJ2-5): DAGVTQSPTHLIKTRGQQVTLRCSPKSGHDTVSWYQQALGQGPQFIFQYYEEEERQRGNFPDRFSGHQFPNYSSELNVNALLLGDSALYLCASSYEPPAYNEQYFGPGTRLLVL.

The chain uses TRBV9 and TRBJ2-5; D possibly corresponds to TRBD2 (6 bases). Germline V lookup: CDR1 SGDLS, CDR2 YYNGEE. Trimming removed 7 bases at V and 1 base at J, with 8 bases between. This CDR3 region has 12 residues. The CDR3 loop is CASGDFQETQYF. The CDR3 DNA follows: TGTGCCAGCGGGGACTTCCAAGAGACCCAGTACTTC.

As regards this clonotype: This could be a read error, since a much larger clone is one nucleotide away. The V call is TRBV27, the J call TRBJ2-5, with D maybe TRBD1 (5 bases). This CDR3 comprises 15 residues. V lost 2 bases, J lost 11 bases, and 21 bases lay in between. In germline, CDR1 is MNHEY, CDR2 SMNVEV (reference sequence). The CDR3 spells CASSLGVYWGNEQYF. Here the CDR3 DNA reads TGTGCCAGCAGTTTAGGAGTATACTGGGGCAATGAGCAGTACTTC.

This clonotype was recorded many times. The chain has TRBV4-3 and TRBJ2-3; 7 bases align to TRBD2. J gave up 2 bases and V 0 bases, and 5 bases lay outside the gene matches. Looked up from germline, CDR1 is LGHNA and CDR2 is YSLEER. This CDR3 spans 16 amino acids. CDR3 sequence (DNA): TGCGCCAGCAGCCAAGACCGGGACTATACCACAGATACGCAGTATTTT. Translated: CASSQDRDYTTDTQYF.

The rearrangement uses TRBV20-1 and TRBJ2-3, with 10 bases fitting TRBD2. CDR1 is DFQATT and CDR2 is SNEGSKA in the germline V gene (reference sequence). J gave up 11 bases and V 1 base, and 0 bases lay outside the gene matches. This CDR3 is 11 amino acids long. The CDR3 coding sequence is TGCAGTGCTAGAGGACTAGCGGGGCAGTATTTT. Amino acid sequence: CSARGLAGQYF.

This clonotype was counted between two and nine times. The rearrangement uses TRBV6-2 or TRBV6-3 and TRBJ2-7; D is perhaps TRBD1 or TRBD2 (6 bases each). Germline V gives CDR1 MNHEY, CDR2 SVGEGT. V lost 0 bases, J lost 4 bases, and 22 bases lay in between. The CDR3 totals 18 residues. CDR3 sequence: CASSYSIGGGILGYEQYF. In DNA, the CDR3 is TGTGCCAGCAGTTACTCGATCGGGGGCGGCATCTTGGGGTACGAGCAGTACTTC.

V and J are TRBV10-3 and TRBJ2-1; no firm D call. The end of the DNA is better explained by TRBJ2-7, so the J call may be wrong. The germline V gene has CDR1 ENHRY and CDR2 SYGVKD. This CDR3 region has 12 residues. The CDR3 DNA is TGTGCCATCAGTGACTCATACAATGAGCAGTACTTC. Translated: CAISDSYNEQYF.

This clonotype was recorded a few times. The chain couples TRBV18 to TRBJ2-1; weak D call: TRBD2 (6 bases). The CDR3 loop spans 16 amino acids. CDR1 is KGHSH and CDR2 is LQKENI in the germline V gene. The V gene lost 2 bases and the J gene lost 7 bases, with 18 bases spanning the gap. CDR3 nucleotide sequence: TGTGCCAGCTCACCAAGTTTGCTTAGCGGTTTGAATGAGCAGTTCTTC. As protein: CASSPSLLSGLNEQFF.

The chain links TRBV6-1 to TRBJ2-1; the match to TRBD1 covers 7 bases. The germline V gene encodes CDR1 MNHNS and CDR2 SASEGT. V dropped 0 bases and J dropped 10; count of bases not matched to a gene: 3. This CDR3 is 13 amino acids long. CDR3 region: CASSEAPGQEQFF. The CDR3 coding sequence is TGTGCCAGCAGTGAAGCGCCGGGACAGGAGCAGTTCTTC.

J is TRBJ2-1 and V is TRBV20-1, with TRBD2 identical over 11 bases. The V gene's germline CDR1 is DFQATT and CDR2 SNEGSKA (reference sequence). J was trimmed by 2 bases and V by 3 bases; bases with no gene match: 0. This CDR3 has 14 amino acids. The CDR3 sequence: CSARTSGAYNEQFF. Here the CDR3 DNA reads TGCAGTGCTAGGACTAGCGGGGCCTACAATGAGCAGTTCTTC.

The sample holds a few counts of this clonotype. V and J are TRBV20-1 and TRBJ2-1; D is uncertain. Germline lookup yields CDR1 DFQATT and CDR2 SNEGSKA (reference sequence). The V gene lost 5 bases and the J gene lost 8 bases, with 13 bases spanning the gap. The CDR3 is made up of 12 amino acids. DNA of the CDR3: TGCAGTGCTGAGGTAGCTCGGGATGAGCAGTTCTTC. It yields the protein CSAEVARDEQFF.

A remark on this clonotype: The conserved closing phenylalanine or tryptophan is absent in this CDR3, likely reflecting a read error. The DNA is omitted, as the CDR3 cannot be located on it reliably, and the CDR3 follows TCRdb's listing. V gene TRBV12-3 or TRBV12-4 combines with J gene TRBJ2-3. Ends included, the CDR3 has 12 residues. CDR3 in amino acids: CASRGNTDTQYS.

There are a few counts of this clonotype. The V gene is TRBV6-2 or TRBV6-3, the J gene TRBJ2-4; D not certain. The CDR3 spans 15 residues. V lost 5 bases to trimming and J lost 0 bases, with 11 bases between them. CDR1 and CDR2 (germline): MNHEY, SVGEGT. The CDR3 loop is CASSPLTLAKNIQYF. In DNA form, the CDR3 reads TGTGCCAGCAGTCCCTTGACCCTAGCCAAAAACATTCAGTACTTC.

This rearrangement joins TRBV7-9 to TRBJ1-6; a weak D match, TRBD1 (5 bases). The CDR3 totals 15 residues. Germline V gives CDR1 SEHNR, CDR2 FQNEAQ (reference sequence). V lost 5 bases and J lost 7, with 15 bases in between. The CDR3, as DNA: TGTGCCAGCAGCAAAAGCGGGGGGGAGAATTCACCCCTCCACTTT. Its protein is CASSKSGGENSPLHF.

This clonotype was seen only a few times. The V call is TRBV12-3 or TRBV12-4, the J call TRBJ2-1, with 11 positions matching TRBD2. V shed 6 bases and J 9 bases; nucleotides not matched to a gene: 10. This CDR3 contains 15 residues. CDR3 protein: CASRRVSGGAGEQFF. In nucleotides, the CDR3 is TGTGCCAGCAGACGAGTTAGCGGGGGGGCCGGTGAGCAGTTCTTC.

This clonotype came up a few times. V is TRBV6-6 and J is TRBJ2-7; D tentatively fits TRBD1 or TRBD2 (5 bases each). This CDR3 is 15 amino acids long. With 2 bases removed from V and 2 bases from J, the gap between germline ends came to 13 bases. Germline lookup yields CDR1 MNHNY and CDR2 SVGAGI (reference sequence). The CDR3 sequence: CASSYPGQSTYEQYF. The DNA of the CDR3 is TGTGCCAGCAGTTACCCGGGGCAAAGTACCTACGAGCAGTACTTC.

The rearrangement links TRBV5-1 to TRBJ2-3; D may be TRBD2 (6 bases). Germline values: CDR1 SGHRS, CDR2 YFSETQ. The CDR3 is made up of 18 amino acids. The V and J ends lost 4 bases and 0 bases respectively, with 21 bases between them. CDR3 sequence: CASSHRDWKLTSTDTQYF. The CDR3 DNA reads TGCGCCAGCAGCCACCGGGACTGGAAATTAACTAGCACAGATACGCAGTATTTT.

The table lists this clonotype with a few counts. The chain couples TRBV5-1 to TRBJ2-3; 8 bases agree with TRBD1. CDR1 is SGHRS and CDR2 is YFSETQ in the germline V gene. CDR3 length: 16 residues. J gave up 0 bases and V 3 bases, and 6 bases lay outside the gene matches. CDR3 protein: CASSSRTGLSTDTQYF. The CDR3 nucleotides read TGCGCCAGCAGCTCGAGGACAGGGTTGAGCACAGATACGCAGTATTTT.

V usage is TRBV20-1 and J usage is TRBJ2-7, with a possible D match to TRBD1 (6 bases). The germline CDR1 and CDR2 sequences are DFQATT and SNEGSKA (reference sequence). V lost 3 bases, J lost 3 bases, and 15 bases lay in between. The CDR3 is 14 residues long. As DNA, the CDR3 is TGCAGTGCTAGTTGGAGACAGGAGAACTACGAGCAGTACTTC. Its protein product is CSASWRQENYEQYF.

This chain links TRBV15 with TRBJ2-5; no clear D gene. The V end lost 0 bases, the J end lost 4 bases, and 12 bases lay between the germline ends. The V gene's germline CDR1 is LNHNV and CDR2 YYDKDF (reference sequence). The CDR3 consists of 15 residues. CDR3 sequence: CATSRDSKGGETQYF. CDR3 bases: TGTGCCACCAGCAGAGATTCAAAGGGTGGAGAGACCCAGTACTTC.